This T cell receptor (beta chain) stems from a study of shared clonotypes between healthy human individuals. Study conclusions and caveats: Only blood samples were collected, and tissue repertoires likely differ.

This clone was recorded at least ten times. Its antigen remains unidentified. Donors were healthy HIV-negative adults without recent acute infections or vaccinations. Some 100 million PBMCs per unsorted sample were used for genomic DNA. The CDR3 is 14 amino acids. Trimming removed 4 bases at V and 5 bases at J, with 14 bases between. The germline gives CDR1 SNHLY, CDR2 FYNNEI. Some clones are missing from TCRdb's copy, which holds only in-frame ones; the method was immunoSEQ multiplex PCR. The sample includes fewer than 550,000 clones, roughly 79% seen only once; the top ten take approximately 13%. The material sequenced was PBMCs. The rearrangement links TRBV2 to TRBJ1-1; perhaps TRBD1 as D (6 bases). The sequence was obtained from a middle-aged woman in good health. Some clones in this sample may be carry-over from other donors' samples. CDR3: CASSGPGVETEAFF. As DNA, the CDR3 is TGTGCCAGCAGTGGGCCAGGGGTCGAGACTGAAGCTTTCTTT.